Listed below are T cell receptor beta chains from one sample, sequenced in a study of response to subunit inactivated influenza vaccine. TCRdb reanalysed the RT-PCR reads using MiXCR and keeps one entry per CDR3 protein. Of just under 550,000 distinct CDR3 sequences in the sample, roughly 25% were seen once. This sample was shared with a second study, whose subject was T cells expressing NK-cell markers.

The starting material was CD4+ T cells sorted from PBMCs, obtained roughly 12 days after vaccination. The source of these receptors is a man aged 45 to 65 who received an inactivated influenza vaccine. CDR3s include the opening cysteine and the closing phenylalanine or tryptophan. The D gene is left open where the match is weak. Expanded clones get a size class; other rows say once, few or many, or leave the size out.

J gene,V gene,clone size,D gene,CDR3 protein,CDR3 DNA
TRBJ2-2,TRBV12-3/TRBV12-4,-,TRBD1,CASSFNRGNTGELFF,TGTGCCAGCAGTTTCAACAGGGGGAACACCGGGGAGCTGTTTTTT
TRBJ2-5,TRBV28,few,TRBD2,CASSSSGRPSKTQYF,TGTGCCAGCAGCTCGAGCGGGAGGCCATCCAAGACCCAGTACTTC
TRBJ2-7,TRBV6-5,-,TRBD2,CASSYRRQREHEQYF,TGTGCCAGCAGTTACCGGAGGCAGCGGGAACACGAGCAGTACTTC
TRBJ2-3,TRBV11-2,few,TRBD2,CASSLEPGLAPSTDTQYF,TGTGCCAGCAGCTTAGAACCCGGACTAGCGCCTAGCACAGATACGCAGTATTTT
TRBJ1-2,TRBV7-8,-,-,CASSLVLQGYGYTF,TGTGCCAGCAGCTTAGTGCTACAGGGTTATGGCTACACCTTC
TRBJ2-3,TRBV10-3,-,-,CAISDALGTVADTQYF,TGTGCCATCAGTGACGCTCTTGGGACTGTTGCCGATACGCAGTATTTT
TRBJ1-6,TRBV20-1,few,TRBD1,CSAGDSYSDNSPLHF,TGCAGTGCGGGGGACAGCTACTCCGATAATTCACCCCTCCACTTT
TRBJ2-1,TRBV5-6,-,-,CASSSQVHEQFF,TGTGCCAGCAGCTCACAGGTACATGAGCAGTTCTTC
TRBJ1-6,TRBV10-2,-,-,CASGRGRSNSPLHF,TGCGCCAGCGGAAGGGGACGGAGTAATTCACCCCTCCACTTT
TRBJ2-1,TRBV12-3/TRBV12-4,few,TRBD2,CASSPRGGRVNEQFF,TGTGCCAGCAGTCCGAGGGGCGGGAGGGTTAATGAGCAGTTCTTC
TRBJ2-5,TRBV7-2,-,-,CASSLVRQVQETQYF,TGTGCCAGCAGCTTGGTTCGGCAGGTTCAAGAGACCCAGTACTTC
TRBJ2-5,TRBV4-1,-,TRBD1,CASNPLPGQGGETQYF,TGCGCCAGCAACCCCCTCCCGGGACAGGGCGGAGAGACCCAGTACTTC
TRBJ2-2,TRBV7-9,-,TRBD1,CASSYRGFEELFF,TGTGCCAGCAGCTACAGGGGGTTCGAGGAGCTGTTTTTT
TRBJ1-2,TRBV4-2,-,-,CASSQERGDGYTF,TGTGCCAGCAGCCAAGAGAGGGGTGATGGCTACACCTTT
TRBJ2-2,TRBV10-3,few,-,CATGGPNTGELFF,TGTGCCACGGGGGGCCCGAACACCGGGGAGCTGTTTTTT
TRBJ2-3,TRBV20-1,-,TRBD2,CSARDWTSSTDTQYF,TGCAGTGCTAGAGATTGGACTAGCTCGACAGATACGCAGTATTTT
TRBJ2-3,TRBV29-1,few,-,CSVRGYLADTQYF,TGCAGCGTCCGCGGATATTTGGCAGATACGCAGTATTTT
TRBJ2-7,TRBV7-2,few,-,CASSSRDLGSYEQYF,TGTGCCAGCAGCTCCCGGGACCTTGGCTCCTACGAGCAGTACTTC
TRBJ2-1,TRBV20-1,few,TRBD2,CSASGGVDEQFF,TGCAGTGCTAGCGGGGGGGTCGATGAGCAGTTCTTC
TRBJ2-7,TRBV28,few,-,CASTLHGGHDEQYF,TGTGCCAGCACCCTCCACGGGGGTCACGACGAGCAGTACTTC
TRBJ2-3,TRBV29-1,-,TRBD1,CSVGGQAIPQYF,TGCAGCGTAGGGGGACAGGCGATTCCGCAGTATTTT
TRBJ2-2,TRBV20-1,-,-,CSARVLKNTGELFF,TGCAGTGCTAGGGTGTTGAAAAACACCGGGGAGCTGTTTTTT
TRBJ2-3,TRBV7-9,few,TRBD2,CASSLRTSGRGDTQYF,TGTGCCAGCAGCCTTCGGACTAGCGGGAGAGGAGATACGCAGTATTTT
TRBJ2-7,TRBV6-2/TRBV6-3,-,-,CASTEGPYEQYF,TGTGCCAGCACTGAGGGTCCCTACGAGCAGTACTTC
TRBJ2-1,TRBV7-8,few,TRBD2,CASSLMGGVGNEQFF,TGTGCCAGCAGCTTAATGGGAGGGGTAGGGAATGAGCAGTTCTTC
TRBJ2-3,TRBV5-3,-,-,CARSLCLDSYVTDTQYF,TGTGCCAGAAGCTTGTGCCTGGACAGTTATGTCACAGATACGCAGTATTTT
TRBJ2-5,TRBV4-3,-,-,CATSTGRGAQYF,TGCGCCACTTCAACGGGCCGAGGGGCCCAGTACTTC
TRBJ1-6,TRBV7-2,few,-,CASSSTGTDNSPLHF,TGTGCCAGCAGCTCCACCGGGACGGATAATTCACCCCTCCACTTT
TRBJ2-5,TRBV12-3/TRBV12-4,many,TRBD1,CASQRGRGETQYF,TGTGCCAGCCAAAGGGGGCGCGGAGAGACCCAGTACTTC
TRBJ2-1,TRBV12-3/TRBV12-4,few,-,CASTNGGEQFF,TGTGCCAGCACCAACGGTGGGGAGCAGTTCTTC
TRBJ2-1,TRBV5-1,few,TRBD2,CASNLAGGSSYNEQFF,TGCGCCAGCAATTTAGCGGGGGGGAGCTCCTACAATGAGCAGTTCTTC
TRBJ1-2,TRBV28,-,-,CASSPAGVAGYGYTF,TGTGCCAGCAGCCCCGCGGGGGTGGCGGGCTATGGCTACACCTTC
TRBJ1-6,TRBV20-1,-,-,CSASPGVYSPLHF,TGCAGTGCTAGCCCAGGGGTGTATTCACCCCTCCACTTT
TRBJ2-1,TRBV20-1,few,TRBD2,CSASGISGGDNEQFF,TGCAGTGCTAGCGGGATCAGCGGGGGAGACAATGAGCAGTTCTTC
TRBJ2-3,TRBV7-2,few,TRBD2,CASSTTSVSTDTQYF,TGTGCCAGCAGCACCACTAGCGTGAGCACAGATACGCAGTATTTT